This T cell receptor beta chain is drawn from a study of shared T cell receptors in the human thymus. This clone was observed a few times. The CDR3 covers 14 residues. V was clipped by 1 base and J by 6 bases, with 13 bases between them. Germline lookup yields CDR1 LNHDA and CDR2 SQIVND (reference sequence). The repertoire was sequenced with immunoSEQ multiplex PCR; TCRdb's copy has only in-frame clones and lacks some. The sample contains some 720,000 clones, more than 75% of which appear only once. A further study also used this sample, focusing on human thymus T cells. From that report: Thymus tissue was removed during corrective cardiac surgery. Apparent skewing of V and J gene usage characterized both thymic and blood repertoires.

The clonotype comes from a boy under two years old with a congenital heart defect. The sample comprised thymocytes. This rearrangement joins TRBV19 to TRBJ2-7; no reliable D call. The DNA of the CDR3 is TGTGCCAGTAGTATAGGTGTCCGGTGTTGCGAGCAGTACTTC. As protein: CASSIGVRCCEQYF.